This T cell receptor beta chain was sequenced during a study of cytomegalovirus exposure and HLA in healthy donors. Study-level findings and limits: Excluded: some indistinguishable V segments such as TRBV6-2 and TRBV6-3. Three CMV-associated chains were confirmed in vitro to be specific for CMV antigens. According to a later analysis, most TCR beta chains associated with CMV appeared HLA-restricted.

With 6 bases clipped from V and 5 bases from J, the junction kept 9 bases outside the gene matches. CDR3 length: 13 residues. Looked up from germline, CDR1 is SQVTM and CDR2 is ANQGSEA. Each donor's status was that of a healthy bone marrow donor. As for this clone: The antigen is not known.

The PCR used 60 Vbeta and 13 Jbeta primers. Generated by immunoSEQ multiplex PCR, the TCRdb table keeps only in-frame clones and is missing some. The table has 150,000 to 200,000 clones, around 77% seen once; the top ten hold about 2.9%. The rearrangement uses TRBV29-1 and TRBJ2-7; TRBD2 agrees at 8 bases. The TCR sequence derives from a female donor in good health and CMV-seronegative. Sequences were obtained from PBMCs. CDR3 DNA sequence: TGCAGCGTCCCCGGGACTAGGGGCGACGAGCAGTACTTC. It translates to CSVPGTRGDEQYF.